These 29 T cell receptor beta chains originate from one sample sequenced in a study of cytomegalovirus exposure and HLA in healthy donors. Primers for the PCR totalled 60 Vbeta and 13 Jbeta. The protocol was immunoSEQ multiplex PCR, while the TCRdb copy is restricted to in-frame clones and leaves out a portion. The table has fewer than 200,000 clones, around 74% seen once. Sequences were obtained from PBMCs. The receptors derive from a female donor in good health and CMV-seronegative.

DNA for the CDR3: TGTGCCAGTAGTATAGGGCGGGACAGGGTCGGTCAGCCCCAGCATTTT. Protein: CASSIGRDRVGQPQHF. This chain joins TRBV19 and TRBJ1-5, with 9 bases identical to TRBD1. CDR1 is LNHDA and CDR2 is SQIVND in the germline V gene (reference sequence). The CDR3 consists of 16 residues. V was clipped by 1 base and J by 6 bases; unmatched bases: 7.

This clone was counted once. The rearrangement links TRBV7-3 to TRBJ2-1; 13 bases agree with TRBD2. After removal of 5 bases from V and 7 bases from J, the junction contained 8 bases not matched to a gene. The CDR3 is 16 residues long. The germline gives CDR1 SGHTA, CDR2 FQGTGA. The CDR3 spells CASSLGLAGVYNEQFF. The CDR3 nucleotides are TGTGCCAGCAGCCTAGGACTAGCGGGGGTATATAATGAGCAGTTCTTC.

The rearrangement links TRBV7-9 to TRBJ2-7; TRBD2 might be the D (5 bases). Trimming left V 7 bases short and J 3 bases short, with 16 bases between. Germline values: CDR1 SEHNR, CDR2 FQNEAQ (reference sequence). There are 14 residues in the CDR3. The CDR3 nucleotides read TGTGCCAGCACCTTCGCCGGACTTAACTACGAGCAGTACTTC. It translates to CASTFAGLNYEQYF.

The CDR3 coding sequence is TGTGCCAGCAGCCTGGGGCAGGGCCGGTCGATCATTCAGTACTTC. It codes for CASSLGQGRSIIQYF. The chain carries TRBV7-6 and TRBJ2-4, with D tentatively TRBD1 (5 bases). From germline, CDR1 is SGHVS and CDR2 FNYEAQ. V was shortened by 5 bases and J by 9 bases, with 20 bases between the two germline ends. This CDR3 comprises 15 residues.

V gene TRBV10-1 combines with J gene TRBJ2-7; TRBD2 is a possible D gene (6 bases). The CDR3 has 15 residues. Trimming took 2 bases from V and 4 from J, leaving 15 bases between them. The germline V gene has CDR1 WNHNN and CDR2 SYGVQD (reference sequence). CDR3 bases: TGCGCCAGCAGTGAGATCGGGACTTGCCTTTACGAGCAGTACTTC. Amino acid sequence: CASSEIGTCLYEQYF.

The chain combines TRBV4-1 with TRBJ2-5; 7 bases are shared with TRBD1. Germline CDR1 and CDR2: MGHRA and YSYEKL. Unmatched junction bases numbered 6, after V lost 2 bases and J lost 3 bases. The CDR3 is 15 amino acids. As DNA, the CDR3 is TGCGCCAGCAGCCAACCCATTACAGGGGAAGAGACCCAGTACTTC. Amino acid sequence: CASSQPITGEETQYF.

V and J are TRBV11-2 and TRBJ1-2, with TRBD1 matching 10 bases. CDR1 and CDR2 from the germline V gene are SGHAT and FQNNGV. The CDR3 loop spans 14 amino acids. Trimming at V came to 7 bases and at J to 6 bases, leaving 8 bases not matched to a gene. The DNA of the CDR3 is TGTGCCAGCAAGCCTATAGGGACAGGGGATGGCTACACCTTC. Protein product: CASKPIGTGDGYTF.

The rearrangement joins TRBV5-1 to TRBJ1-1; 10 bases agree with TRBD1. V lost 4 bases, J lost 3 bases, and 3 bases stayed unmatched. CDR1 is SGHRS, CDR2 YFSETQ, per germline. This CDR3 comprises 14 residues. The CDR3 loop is CASSPDRGDTEAFF. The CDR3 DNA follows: TGCGCCAGCAGCCCGGACAGGGGGGACACTGAAGCTTTCTTT.

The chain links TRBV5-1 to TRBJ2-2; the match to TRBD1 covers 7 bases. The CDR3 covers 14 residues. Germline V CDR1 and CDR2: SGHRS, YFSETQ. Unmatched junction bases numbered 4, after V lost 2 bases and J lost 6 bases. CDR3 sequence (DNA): TGCGCCAGCAGCTTACAACAGGGGTCCGGGGAGCTGTTTTTT. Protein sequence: CASSLQQGSGELFF.

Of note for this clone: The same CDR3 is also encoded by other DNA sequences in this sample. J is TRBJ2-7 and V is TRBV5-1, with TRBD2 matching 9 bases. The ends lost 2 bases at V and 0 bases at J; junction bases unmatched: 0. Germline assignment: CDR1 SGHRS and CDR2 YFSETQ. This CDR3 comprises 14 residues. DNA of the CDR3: TGCGCCAGCAGCTTTAGCGGGAGCTCCTACGAGCAGTACTTC. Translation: CASSFSGSSYEQYF.

CDR3 in amino acids: CASSPLAGEATQYF. The CDR3 bases are TGCGCCAGCAGTCCACTCGCGGGGGAAGCGACCCAGTACTTC. The genes are TRBV5-1 and TRBJ2-5, with TRBD2 identical over 7 bases. CDR1 and CDR2 from the germline V gene are SGHRS and YFSETQ. V was pared by 5 bases and J by 7 bases, with 11 bases of the junction left unmatched. The CDR3 extends over 14 amino acids.

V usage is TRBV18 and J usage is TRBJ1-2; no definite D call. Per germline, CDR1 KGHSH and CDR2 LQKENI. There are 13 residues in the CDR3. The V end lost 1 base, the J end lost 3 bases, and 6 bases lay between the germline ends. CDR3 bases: TGTGCCAGCTCACCACTGGGAGACTATGGCTACACCTTC. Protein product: CASSPLGDYGYTF.

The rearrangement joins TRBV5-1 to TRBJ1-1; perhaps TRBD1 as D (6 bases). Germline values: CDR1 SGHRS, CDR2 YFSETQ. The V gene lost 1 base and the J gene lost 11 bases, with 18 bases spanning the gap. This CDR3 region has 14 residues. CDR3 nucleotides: TGCGCCAGCAGCTTGAGCGGGGGGCCCGGGACGGCTTTCTTT. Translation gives CASSLSGGPGTAFF.

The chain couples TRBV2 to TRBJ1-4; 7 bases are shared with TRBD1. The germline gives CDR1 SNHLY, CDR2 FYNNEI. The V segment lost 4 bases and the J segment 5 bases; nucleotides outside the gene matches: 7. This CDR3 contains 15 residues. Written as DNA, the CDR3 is TGTGCCAGCAGTGTACGTTTGGGACAGAATGAAAAACTGTTTTTT. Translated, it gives CASSVRLGQNEKLFF.

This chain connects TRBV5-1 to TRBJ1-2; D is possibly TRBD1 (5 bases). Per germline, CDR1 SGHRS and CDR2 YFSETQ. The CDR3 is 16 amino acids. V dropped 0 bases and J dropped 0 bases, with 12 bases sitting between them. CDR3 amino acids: CASSLETGGANYGYTF. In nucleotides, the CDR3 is TGCGCCAGCAGCTTGGAAACTGGGGGGGCTAACTATGGCTACACCTTC.

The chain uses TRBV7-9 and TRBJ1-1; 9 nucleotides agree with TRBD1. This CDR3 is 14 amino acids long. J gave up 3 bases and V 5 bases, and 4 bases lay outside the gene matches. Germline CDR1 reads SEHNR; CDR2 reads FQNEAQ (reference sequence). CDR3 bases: TGTGCCAGCAGCGCGGGACAGGGATACACTGAAGCTTTCTTT. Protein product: CASSAGQGYTEAFF.

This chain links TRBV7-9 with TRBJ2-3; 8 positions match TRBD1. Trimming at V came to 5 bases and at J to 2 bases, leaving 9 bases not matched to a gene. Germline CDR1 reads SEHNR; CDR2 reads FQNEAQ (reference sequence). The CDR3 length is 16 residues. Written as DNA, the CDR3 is TGTGCCAGCAGCCGCATGACAGGGGTGGACACAGATACGCAGTATTTT. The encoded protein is CASSRMTGVDTDTQYF.

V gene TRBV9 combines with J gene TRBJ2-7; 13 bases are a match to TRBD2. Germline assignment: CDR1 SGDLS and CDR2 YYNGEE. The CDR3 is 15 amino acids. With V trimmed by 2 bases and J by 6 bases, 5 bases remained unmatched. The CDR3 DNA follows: TGTGCCAGCAGCGTTTCGGGACTAGCGGGAATCGAGCAGTACTTC. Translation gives CASSVSGLAGIEQYF. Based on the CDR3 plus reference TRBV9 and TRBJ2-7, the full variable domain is DSGVTQTPKHLITATGQRVTLRCSPRSGDLSVYWYQQSLDQGLQFLIQYYNGEERAKGNILERFSAQQFPDLHSELNLSSLELGDSALYFCASSVSGLAGIEQYFGPGTRLTVT.

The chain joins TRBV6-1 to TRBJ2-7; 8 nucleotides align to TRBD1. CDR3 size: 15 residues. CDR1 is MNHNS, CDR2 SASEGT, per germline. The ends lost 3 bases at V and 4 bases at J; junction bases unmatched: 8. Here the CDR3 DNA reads TGTGCCAGCAGTGATAGAGGGGACAGGAGTTACGAGCAGTACTTC. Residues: CASSDRGDRSYEQYF.

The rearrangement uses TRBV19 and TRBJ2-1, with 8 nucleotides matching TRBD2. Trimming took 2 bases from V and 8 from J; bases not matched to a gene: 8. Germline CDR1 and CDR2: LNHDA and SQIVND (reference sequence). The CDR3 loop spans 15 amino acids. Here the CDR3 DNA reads TGTGCCAGTAGTATACCGGGACTAGGGGTAGATGAGCAGTTCTTC. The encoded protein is CASSIPGLGVDEQFF.

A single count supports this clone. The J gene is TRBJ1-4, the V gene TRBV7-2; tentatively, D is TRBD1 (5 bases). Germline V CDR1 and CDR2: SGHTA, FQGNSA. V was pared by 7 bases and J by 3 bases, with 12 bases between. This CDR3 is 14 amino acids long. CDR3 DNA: TGTGCCAGCACCGGGGGGTTTGCTAATGAAAAACTGTTTTTT. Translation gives CASTGGFANEKLFF.

Here the CDR3 DNA reads TGTGCCAGCAGTTACGGAACAGGGGGGGCCACTGAAGCTTTCTTT. It translates to CASSYGTGGATEAFF. The V gene is TRBV6-5, the J gene TRBJ1-1; 8 bases line up with TRBD1. The trim removed 2 bases at V and 4 bases at J, leaving 6 bases unmatched. The V gene's germline CDR1 is MNHEY and CDR2 SVGAGI. CDR3 size: 15 residues.

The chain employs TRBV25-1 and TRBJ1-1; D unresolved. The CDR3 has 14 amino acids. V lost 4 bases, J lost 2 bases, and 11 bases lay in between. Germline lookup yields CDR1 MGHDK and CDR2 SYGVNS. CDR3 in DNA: TGTGCCAGCAGTGGGGCGGGGTTCAACACTGAAGCTTTCTTT. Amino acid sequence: CASSGAGFNTEAFF. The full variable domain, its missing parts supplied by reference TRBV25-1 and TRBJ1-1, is EADIYQTPRYLVIGTGKKITLECSQTMGHDKMYWYQQDPGMELHLIHYSYGVNSTEKGDLSSESTVSRIRTEHFPLTLESARPSHTSQYLCASSGAGFNTEAFFGQGTRLTVV.

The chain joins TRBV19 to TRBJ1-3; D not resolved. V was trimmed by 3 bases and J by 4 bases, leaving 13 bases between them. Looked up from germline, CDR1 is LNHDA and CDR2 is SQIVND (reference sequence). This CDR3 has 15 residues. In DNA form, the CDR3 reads TGTGCCAGTAGTATTTCGAGGTATCCGGGAAACACCATATATTTT. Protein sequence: CASSISRYPGNTIYF.

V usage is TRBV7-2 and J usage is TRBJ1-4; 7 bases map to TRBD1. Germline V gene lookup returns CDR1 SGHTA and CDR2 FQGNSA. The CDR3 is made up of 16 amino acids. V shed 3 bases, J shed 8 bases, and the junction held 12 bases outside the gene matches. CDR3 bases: TGTGCCAGCAGCTTGTCGTCTGCAGGGGGGCAAGAAAAACTGTTTTTT. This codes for CASSLSSAGGQEKLFF. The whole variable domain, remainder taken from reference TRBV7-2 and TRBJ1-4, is GAGVSQSPSNKVTEKGKDVELRCDPISGHTALYWYRQSLGQGLEFLIYFQGNSAPDKSGLPSDRFSAERTGGSVSTLTIQRTQQEDSAVYLCASSLSSAGGQEKLFFGSGTQLSVL.

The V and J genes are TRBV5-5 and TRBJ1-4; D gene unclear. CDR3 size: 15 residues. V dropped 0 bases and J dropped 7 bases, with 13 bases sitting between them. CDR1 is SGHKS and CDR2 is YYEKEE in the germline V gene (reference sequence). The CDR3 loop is CASSLGQNHGEKLFF. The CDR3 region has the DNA TGTGCCAGCAGCTTGGGTCAAAACCACGGTGAAAAACTGTTTTTT. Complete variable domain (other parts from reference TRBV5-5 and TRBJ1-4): DAGVTQSPTHLIKTRGQQVTLRCSPISGHKSVSWYQQVLGQGPQFIFQYYEKEERGRGNFPDRFSARQFPNYSSELNVNALLLGDSALYLCASSLGQNHGEKLFFGSGTQLSVL.

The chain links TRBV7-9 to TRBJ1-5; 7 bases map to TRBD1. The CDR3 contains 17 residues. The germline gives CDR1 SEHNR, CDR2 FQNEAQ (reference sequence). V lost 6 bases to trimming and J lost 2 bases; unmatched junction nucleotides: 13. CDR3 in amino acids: CASSPSGGNMGNQPQHF. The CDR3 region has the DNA TGTGCCAGCAGTCCATCAGGGGGAAATATGGGCAATCAGCCCCAGCATTTT.

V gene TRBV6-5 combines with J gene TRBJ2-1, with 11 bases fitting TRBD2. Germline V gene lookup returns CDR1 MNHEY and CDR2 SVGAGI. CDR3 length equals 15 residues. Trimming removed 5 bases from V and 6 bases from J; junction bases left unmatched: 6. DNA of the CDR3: TGTGCCAGCAGTCACGGACTAGCGGGTAGCAATGAGCAGTTCTTC. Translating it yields CASSHGLAGSNEQFF.

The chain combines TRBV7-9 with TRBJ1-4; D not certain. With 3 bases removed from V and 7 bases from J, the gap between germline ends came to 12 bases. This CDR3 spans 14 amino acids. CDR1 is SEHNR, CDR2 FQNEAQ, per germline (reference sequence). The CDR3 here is CASSLGDLTEKLFF. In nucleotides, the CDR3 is TGTGCCAGCAGCTTGGGAGATTTAACTGAAAAACTGTTTTTT.